Below are 22 T cell receptor beta chains sequenced from a single sample in a study of neurological immune-mediated disorders. TCRdb re-derived calls from the 5' RACE reads in MiXCR, one entry per CDR3 protein. Altogether tens of thousands of distinct CDR3 sequences are present, roughly 5.6% being singletons, with the ten largest covering around 6.8%. The sample taken for sequencing was PBMCs. The receptors stem from a man between 18 and 29 years old with multiple sclerosis.

In its sample, this clonotype was seen many times. This chain links TRBV20-1 with TRBJ2-3; D may be TRBD1 or TRBD2 (5 bases each). CDR1 and CDR2 from the germline V gene are DFQATT and SNEGSKA (reference sequence). The CDR3 runs 14 residues. With 3 bases removed from V and 7 bases from J, the gap between germline ends came to 17 bases. CDR3 sequence reads: CSASSRDGLHTQYF. The CDR3, as DNA: TGCAGTGCTAGCTCGAGGGACGGACTTCATACGCAGTATTTT.

Remarks on this clonotype: A read error may explain this, as a much larger clone is one base away. The chain carries TRBV30 and TRBJ1-4; D ambiguous. Trimming left V 1 base short and J 5 bases short, with 14 bases between. This CDR3 contains 15 residues. CDR1 GTSNPN and CDR2 SVGIG come from the germline V gene (reference sequence). In DNA, the CDR3 is TGTGCCTGGAGTGACCCCACCGAAAGCAATGAAAAACTGTTTTTT. This gives the protein CAWSDPTESNEKLFF.

This clonotype occurred many times. V gene TRBV3-1 combines with J gene TRBJ1-2; maybe TRBD1 (6 bases). This CDR3 contains 13 residues. Germline loops: CDR1 LGHDT, CDR2 YNNKEL (reference sequence). V lost 4 bases to trimming and J lost 8 bases, with 14 bases between them. CDR3 loop: CASSPTSTGGYTF. The CDR3 coding sequence is TGTGCCAGCAGCCCCACCTCGACAGGAGGCTACACCTTC.

This clonotype was counted at least ten times. The V and J genes are TRBV20-1 and TRBJ2-6; 9 bases are shared with TRBD2. Germline V CDR1 and CDR2: DFQATT, SNEGSKA (reference sequence). J gave up 0 bases and V 2 bases, and 2 bases lay outside the gene matches. This CDR3 comprises 16 residues. The CDR3 nucleotides read TGCAGTGCTAGACTAGCGGGACGCTCTGGGGCCAACGTCCTGACTTTC. Translation gives CSARLAGRSGANVLTF.

This clonotype was observed many times. The rearrangement joins TRBV20-1 to TRBJ2-1; TRBD2 matches 10 bases. Trimming took 3 bases from V and 9 from J; bases not matched to a gene: 8. Germline V gene lookup returns CDR1 DFQATT and CDR2 SNEGSKA (reference sequence). The CDR3 loop spans 14 amino acids. The CDR3 DNA reads as TGCAGTGCTAGTCCCCCTAGCGGGGGTAGTGAGCAGTTCTTC. This encodes CSASPPSGGSEQFF.

V usage is TRBV7-2 and J usage is TRBJ2-3; D may match TRBD1 or TRBD2 (5 bases each). CDR1 is SGHTA, CDR2 FQGNSA, per germline. The CDR3 is 13 residues long. Trimming took 1 base from V and 7 from J, leaving 9 bases between them. In nucleotides, the CDR3 is TGTGCCAGCAGCTTAGGGGACCTTAATACGCAGTATTTT. This translates into CASSLGDLNTQYF.

Many counts were recorded for this clonotype. The V call is TRBV5-1, the J call TRBJ2-5; 9 bases map to TRBD1. This CDR3 spans 12 amino acids. The junction had 2 bases not matched to a gene; V was cut back by 7 bases and J by 4 bases. The germline V gene encodes CDR1 SGHRS and CDR2 YFSETQ. CDR3 DNA: TGCGCCAGCCAACAGGGGGCAGAGACCCAGTACTTC. Amino acids: CASQQGAETQYF.

In this sample, this clonotype turned up many times. The V and J genes are TRBV7-2 and TRBJ1-4; a weak D match, TRBD1 (6 bases). Germline CDR1 is SGHTA and CDR2 is FQGNSA. V was cut by 1 base and J by 5 bases, with 8 bases left in between. This CDR3 spans 14 amino acids. CDR3 residues: CASSLGGQNEKLFF. In DNA form, the CDR3 reads TGTGCCAGCAGCTTAGGGGGGCAGAATGAAAAACTGTTTTTT.

This clonotype was observed at least ten times. The chain combines TRBV7-2 with TRBJ2-3; 7 positions agree with TRBD2. V gave up 5 bases and J gave up 2 bases; unmatched junction bases: 16. CDR3 length: 18 amino acids. Germline CDR1 is SGHTA and CDR2 is FQGNSA. CDR3 sequence reads: CASSRSPTSAWFTDTQYF. CDR3 nucleotide sequence: TGTGCCAGCAGCCGCTCCCCCACTAGCGCGTGGTTCACAGATACGCAGTATTTT.

There are many counts of this clonotype. The chain employs TRBV20-1 and TRBJ2-5, with 9 bases matching TRBD1. The CDR3 is made up of 14 amino acids. Germline CDR1 is DFQATT and CDR2 is SNEGSKA (reference sequence). J lost 3 bases, V lost 7 bases, and 9 bases had no gene match. CDR3: CSGLPGQGEETQYF. The CDR3 DNA reads TGCAGTGGGTTACCGGGACAGGGAGAAGAGACCCAGTACTTC.

In its sample, this clonotype was seen many times. This chain joins TRBV20-1 and TRBJ2-3; 7 bases agree with TRBD2. The CDR3 length is 15 residues. After removal of 3 bases from V and 5 bases from J, the junction contained 11 bases not matched to a gene. Germline CDR1 DFQATT, CDR2 SNEGSKA (reference sequence). Here the CDR3 reads CSASGAGDWGDTQYF. CDR3 DNA: TGCAGTGCTAGCGGGGCGGGAGACTGGGGAGATACGCAGTATTTT.

The table lists this clonotype with many counts. This rearrangement joins TRBV11-2 to TRBJ1-1, with 7 bases aligning to TRBD1. The CDR3 has 14 amino acids. J was trimmed by 8 bases and V by 5 bases; bases with no gene match: 11. CDR1 and CDR2 (germline): SGHAT, FQNNGV. CDR3 loop: CASSPLRDRGEAFF. As DNA, the CDR3 is TGTGCCAGCAGCCCCCTGCGGGACAGAGGGGAAGCTTTCTTT.

This clonotype was counted at least ten times. The V gene is TRBV12-3 or TRBV12-4, the J gene TRBJ1-1; D is ambiguous. This CDR3 region has 12 residues. Trimming left V 7 bases short and J 1 base short, with 7 bases between. The CDR3 DNA reads TGTGCCAGCACCCAAAGGAACACTGAAGCTTTCTTT. Translation gives CASTQRNTEAFF.

This clonotype was found many times. The chain combines TRBV20-1 with TRBJ2-2; no clear D gene. The CDR3 is 13 residues long. Trimming pared 5 bases from V and 3 bases from J, leaving 10 bases between. The germline V gene has CDR1 DFQATT and CDR2 SNEGSKA (reference sequence). CDR3: CSALNPYTGELFF. The DNA for the CDR3 is TGCAGTGCTCTGAATCCGTACACCGGGGAGCTGTTTTTT.

V is TRBV27 and J is TRBJ1-5; D perhaps matches TRBD1 (6 bases). Germline assignment: CDR1 MNHEY and CDR2 SMNVEV (reference sequence). This CDR3 comprises 19 residues. V shed 0 bases and J shed 5 bases, with 23 bases lying between them. For the CDR3, the DNA is TGTGCCAGCAGTTTATCGAGGACAGCGCCTGGGGGCCTCTATCAGCCCCAGCATTTT. Protein product: CASSLSRTAPGGLYQPQHF.

Only a few counts were recorded for this clonotype. A read error may be the cause here, since a much bigger clone is one base away. The chain combines TRBV12-3 or TRBV12-4 with TRBJ1-1, with 8 nucleotides matching TRBD1. CDR3 length equals 11 residues. Unmatched junction bases numbered 4, after V lost 6 bases and J lost 10 bases. The CDR3 loop is CASRGDRRAFF. In DNA, the CDR3 is TGTGCCAGCAGAGGGGACAGGAGAGCTTTCTTT.

This clonotype was counted ten times or more. J is TRBJ2-7 and V is TRBV29-1; 9 nucleotides align to TRBD1. J lost 7 bases, V lost 0 bases, and 13 bases had no gene match. The CDR3 runs to 16 residues. Germline V gives CDR1 SQVTM, CDR2 ANQGSEA. CDR3 loop: CSVEEPGTGKAEEQYF. The CDR3 region has the DNA TGCAGCGTTGAAGAGCCCGGGACAGGGAAGGCGGAAGAGCAGTACTTC.

This clonotype was counted only a few times. The chain joins TRBV3-1 to TRBJ2-7; D gene ambiguous. This CDR3 comprises 13 residues. CDR1 is LGHDT and CDR2 is YNNKEL in the germline V gene (reference sequence). V was clipped by 0 bases and J by 4 bases, with 7 bases between them. The CDR3 here is CASSQDSLYEQYF. The CDR3 DNA follows: TGTGCCAGCAGCCAAGATAGCTTGTACGAGCAGTACTTC.

This clonotype was observed many times. V is TRBV3-1 and J is TRBJ1-1; no clear D gene. V was cut by 6 bases and J by 3 bases, with 17 bases left in between. Germline V gene lookup returns CDR1 LGHDT and CDR2 YNNKEL (reference sequence). The length of the CDR3 is 15 residues. CDR3 sequence reads: CASSSLVRSYTEAFF. The CDR3 DNA follows: TGTGCCAGCAGTTCCCTCGTCCGCAGCTACACTGAAGCTTTCTTT.

This clonotype was found many times. The chain carries TRBV18 and TRBJ1-1, with 7 bases that match TRBD1. V gave up 3 bases and J gave up 0 bases; unmatched junction bases: 4. The germline CDR1 and CDR2 sequences are KGHSH and LQKENI. The CDR3 sequence is 15 residues long. CDR3 region: CASSPDRRLNTEAFF. In nucleotides, the CDR3 is TGTGCCAGCTCACCGGACAGGAGATTGAACACTGAAGCTTTCTTT.

Comments on this clonotype: Since the CDR3 does not end with the conserved phenylalanine or tryptophan, this likely comes from a read error. The rearrangement joins TRBV2 to TRBJ2-3, with D possibly TRBD2 on 6 matching bases. The CDR3 is 17 residues long. The germline gives CDR1 SNHLY, CDR2 FYNNEI. Deletions cut 4 bases from V and 3 bases from J, with 20 bases between. The CDR3 protein is CASSGGIGLVITDTQYN. The CDR3 bases are TGTGCCAGCAGTGGCGGGATAGGGCTAGTCATTACAGATACGCAGTATAAT.

The V and J genes are TRBV7-8 and TRBJ2-3; TRBD2 might be the D (6 bases). Germline loops: CDR1 SGHVS, CDR2 FQNEAQ. The CDR3 has 13 residues. V was cut by 8 bases and J by 5 bases, with 14 bases left in between. The CDR3 nucleotides read TGTGCCAGCGGACTATCGGGGGTAGATACGCAGTATTTT. Translated, it gives CASGLSGVDTQYF.